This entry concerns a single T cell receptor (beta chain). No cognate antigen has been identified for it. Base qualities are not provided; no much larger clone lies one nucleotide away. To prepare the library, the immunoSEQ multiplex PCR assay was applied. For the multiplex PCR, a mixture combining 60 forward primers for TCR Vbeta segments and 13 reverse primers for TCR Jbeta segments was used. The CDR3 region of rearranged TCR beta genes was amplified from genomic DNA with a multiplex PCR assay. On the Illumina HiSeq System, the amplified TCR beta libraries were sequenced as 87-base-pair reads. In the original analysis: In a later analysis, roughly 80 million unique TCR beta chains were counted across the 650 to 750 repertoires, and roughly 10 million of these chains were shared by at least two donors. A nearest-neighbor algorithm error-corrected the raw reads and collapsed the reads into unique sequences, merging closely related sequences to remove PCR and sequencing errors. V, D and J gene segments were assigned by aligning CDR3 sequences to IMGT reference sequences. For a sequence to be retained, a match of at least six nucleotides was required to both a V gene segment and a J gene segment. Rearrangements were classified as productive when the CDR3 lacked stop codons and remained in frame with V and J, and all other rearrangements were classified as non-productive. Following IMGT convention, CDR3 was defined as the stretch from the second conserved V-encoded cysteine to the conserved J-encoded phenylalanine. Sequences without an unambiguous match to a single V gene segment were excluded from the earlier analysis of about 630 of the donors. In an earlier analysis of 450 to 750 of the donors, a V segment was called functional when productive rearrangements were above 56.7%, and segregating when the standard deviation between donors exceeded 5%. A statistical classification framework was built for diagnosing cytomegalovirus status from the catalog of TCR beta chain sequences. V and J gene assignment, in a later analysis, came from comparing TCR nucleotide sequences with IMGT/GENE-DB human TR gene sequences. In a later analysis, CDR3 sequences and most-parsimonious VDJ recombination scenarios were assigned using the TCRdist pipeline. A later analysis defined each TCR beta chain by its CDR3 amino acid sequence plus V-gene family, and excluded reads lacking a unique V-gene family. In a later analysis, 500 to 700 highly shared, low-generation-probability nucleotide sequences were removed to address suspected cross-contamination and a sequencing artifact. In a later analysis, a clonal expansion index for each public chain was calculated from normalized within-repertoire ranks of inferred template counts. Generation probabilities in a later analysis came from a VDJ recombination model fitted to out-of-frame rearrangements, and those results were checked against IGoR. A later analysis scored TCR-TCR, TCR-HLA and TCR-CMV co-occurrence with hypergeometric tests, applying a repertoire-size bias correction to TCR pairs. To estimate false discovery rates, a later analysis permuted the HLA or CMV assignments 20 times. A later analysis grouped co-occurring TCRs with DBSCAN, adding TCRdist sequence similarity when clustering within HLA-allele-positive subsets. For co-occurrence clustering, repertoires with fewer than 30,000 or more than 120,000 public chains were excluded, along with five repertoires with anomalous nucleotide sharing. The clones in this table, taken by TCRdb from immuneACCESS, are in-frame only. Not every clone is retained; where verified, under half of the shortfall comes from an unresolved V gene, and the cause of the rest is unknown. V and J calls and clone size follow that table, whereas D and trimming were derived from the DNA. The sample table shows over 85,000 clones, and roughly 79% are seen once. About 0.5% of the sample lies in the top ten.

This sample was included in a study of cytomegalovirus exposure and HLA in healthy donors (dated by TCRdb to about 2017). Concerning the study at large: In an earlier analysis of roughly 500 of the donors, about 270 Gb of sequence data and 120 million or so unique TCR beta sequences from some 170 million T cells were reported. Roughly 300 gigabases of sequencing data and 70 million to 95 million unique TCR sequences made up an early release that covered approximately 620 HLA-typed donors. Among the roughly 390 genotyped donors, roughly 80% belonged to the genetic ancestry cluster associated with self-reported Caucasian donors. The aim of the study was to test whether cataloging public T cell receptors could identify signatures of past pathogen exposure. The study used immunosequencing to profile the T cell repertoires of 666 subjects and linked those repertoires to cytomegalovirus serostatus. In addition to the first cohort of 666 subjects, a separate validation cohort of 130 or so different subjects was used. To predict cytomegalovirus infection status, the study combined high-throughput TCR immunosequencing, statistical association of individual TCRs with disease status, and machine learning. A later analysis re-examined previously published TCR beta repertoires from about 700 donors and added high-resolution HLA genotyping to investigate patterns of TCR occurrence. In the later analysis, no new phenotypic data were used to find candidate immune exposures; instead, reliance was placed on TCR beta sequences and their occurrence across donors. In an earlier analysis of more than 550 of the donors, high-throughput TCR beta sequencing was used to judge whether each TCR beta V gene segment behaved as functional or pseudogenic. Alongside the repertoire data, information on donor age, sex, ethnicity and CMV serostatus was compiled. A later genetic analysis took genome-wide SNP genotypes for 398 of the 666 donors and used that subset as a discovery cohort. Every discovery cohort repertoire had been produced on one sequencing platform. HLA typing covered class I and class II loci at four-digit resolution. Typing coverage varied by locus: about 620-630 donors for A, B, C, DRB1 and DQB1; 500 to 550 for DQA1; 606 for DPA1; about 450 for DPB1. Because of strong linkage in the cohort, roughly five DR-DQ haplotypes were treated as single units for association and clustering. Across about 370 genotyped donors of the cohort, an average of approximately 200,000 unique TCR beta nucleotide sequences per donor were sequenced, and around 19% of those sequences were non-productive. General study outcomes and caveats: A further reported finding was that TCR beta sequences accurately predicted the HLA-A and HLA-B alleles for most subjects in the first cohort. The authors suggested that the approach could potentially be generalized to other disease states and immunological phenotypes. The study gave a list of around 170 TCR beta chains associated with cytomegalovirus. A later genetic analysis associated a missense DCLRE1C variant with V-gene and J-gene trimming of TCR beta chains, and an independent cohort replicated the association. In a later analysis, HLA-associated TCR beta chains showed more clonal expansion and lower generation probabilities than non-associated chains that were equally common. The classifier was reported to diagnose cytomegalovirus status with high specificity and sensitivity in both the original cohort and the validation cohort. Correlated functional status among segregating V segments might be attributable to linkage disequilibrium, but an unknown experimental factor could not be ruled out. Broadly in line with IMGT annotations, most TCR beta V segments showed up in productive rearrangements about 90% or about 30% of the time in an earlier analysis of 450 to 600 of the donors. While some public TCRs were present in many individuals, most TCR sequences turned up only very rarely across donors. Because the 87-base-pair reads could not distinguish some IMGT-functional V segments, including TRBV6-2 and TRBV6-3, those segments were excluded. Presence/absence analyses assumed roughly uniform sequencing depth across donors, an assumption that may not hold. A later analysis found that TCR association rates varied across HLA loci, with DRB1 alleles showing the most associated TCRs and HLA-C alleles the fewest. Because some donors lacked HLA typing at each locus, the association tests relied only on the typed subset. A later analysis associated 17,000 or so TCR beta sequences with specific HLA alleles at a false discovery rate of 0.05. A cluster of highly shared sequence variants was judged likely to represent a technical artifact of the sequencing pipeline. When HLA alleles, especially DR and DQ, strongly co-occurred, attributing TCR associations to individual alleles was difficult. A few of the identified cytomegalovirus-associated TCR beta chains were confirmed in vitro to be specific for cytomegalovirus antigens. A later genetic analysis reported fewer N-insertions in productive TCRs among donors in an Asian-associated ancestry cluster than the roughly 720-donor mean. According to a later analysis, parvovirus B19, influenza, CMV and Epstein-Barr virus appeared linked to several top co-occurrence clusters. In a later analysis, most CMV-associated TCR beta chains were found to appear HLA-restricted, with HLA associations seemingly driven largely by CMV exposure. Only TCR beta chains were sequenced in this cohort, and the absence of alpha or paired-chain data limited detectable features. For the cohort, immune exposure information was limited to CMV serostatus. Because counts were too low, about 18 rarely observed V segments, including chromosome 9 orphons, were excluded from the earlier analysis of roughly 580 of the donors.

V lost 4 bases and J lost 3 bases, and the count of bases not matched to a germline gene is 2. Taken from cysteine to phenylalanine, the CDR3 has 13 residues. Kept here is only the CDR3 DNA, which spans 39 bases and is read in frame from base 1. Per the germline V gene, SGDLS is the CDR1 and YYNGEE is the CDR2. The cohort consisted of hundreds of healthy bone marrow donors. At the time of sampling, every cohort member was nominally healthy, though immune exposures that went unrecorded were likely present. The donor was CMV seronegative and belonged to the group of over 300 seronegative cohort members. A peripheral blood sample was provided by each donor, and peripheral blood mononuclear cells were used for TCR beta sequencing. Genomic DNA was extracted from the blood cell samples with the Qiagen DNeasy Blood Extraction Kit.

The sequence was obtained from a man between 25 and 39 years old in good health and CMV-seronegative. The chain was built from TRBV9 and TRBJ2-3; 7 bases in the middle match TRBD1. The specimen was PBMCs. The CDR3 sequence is CASSIQGTDTQYF. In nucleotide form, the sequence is TGTGCCAGCAGCATACAGGGGACAGATACGCAGTATTTT.